This is a list of T cell receptor beta chains from one sample in a study of T cells after yellow fever vaccination. TCRdb recomputed calls from the 5' RACE reads with MiXCR, one row per CDR3 protein. Of hundreds of thousands of distinct CDR3 sequences in the sample, about 13% were seen once. The sample here was PBMCs, taken on the day of the yellow fever booster vaccination. These receptors all come from a man aged 25 to 40 who received the YFV17D yellow fever vaccine. The CDR3 runs from the conserved cysteine through the conserved F or W.

V: TRBV29-1
J: TRBJ2-5
CDR3: CSGRQGGETQYF

V: TRBV29-1
J: TRBJ2-7
CDR3: CSVLPPEGQGYEQYF

V: TRBV7-9
J: TRBJ1-4
CDR3: CASSLNQEKLFF

V: TRBV18
J: TRBJ1-1
CDR3: CASSPLAVFEAFF

V: TRBV12-3/TRBV12-4
J: TRBJ2-1
CDR3: CASTPGLAANNEQFF

V: TRBV20-1
J: TRBJ2-4
CDR3: CSAPRTGTSGKAKNIQYF

V: TRBV7-6
J: TRBJ1-2
CDR3: CASSQGGGYYGYTF

V: TRBV20-1
J: TRBJ2-3
CDR3: CSARDPSIAADTQYF

V: TRBV3-1
J: TRBJ1-1
CDR3: CASSHLGTEAFF

V: TRBV12-3/TRBV12-4
J: TRBJ2-1
CDR3: CASTPSGGRGNEQFF

V: TRBV5-6
J: TRBJ2-2
CDR3: CASSLGLGTGELFF

V: TRBV5-1
J: TRBJ2-7
CDR3: CATQPGDRGREQYF

V: TRBV3-1
J: TRBJ2-2
CDR3: CASSQTGGWTGELFF

V: TRBV23-1
J: TRBJ2-3
CDR3: CASSQSWDQDRASTDTQYF

V: TRBV3-1
J: TRBJ2-3
CDR3: CASSHQTWGLAGGEHNTDTQYF

V: TRBV6-1
J: TRBJ2-1
CDR3: CASTTPYNEQFF

V: TRBV18
J: TRBJ2-4
CDR3: CASLSWSRKNIQYF

V: TRBV24-1
J: TRBJ2-1
CDR3: CATSDAGRPSQFF

V: TRBV6-2/TRBV6-3
J: TRBJ2-1
CDR3: CAPGRDNEQFF

V: TRBV5-1
J: TRBJ1-4
CDR3: CASSYGTVEKLFF

V: TRBV5-1
J: TRBJ2-1
CDR3: CASRLDTSSYNEQFF

V: TRBV5-5
J: TRBJ1-3
CDR3: CASSFAGTGNTIYF

V: TRBV25-1
J: TRBJ1-2
CDR3: CASSESGGPNYGYTF

V: TRBV7-2
J: TRBJ2-5
CDR3: CASSSPLAGGAAQYF

V: TRBV6-4
J: TRBJ2-3
CDR3: CASGAGHTDTQYF

V: TRBV19
J: TRBJ1-5
CDR3: CASSIFVPNQPQHF

V: TRBV11-2
J: TRBJ2-6
CDR3: CASSSYRGGGANVLTF

V: TRBV7-7
J: TRBJ2-1
CDR3: CASSFQPSSEQFF

V: TRBV4-2
J: TRBJ2-7
CDR3: CASSHTGSGYEQYF

V: TRBV4-1
J: TRBJ2-2
CDR3: CASSQDSRGAGELFF

V: TRBV20-1
J: TRBJ2-1
CDR3: CSVDGNNEQFF

V: TRBV7-9
J: TRBJ2-1
CDR3: CASSPPPTEYNEQFF

V: TRBV12-3/TRBV12-4
J: TRBJ1-4
CDR3: CVRVFRPNEKLFF

V: TRBV25-1
J: TRBJ1-6
CDR3: CASSEFVYNSPLHF